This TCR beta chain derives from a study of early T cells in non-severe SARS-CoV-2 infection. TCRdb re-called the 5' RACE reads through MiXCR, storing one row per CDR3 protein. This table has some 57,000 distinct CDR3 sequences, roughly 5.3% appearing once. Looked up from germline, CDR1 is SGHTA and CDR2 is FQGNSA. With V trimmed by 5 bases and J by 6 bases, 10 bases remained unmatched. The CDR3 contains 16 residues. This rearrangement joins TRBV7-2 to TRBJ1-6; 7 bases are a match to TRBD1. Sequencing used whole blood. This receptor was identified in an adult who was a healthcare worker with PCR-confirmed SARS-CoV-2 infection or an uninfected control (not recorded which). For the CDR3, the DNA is TGTGCCAGCAGCCCGGGACAGTCACGTCGTAATTCACCCCTCCACTTT. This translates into CASSPGQSRRNSPLHF.